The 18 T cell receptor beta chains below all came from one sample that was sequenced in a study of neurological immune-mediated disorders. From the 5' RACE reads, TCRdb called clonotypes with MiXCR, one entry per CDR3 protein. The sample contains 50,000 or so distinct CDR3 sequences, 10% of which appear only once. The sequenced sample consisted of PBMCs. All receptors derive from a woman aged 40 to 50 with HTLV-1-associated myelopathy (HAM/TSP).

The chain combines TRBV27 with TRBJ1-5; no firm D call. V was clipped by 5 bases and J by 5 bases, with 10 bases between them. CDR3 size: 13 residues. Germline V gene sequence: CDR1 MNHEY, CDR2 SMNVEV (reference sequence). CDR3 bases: TGTGCCAGCAGTCTCGGGCCCTATCAGCCCCAGCATTTT. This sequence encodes CASSLGPYQPQHF.

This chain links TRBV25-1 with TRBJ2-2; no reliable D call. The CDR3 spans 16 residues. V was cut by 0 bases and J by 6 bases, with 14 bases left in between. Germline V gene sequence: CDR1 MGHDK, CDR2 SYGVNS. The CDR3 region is CASSEYSPDRPGELFF. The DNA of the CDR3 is TGTGCCAGCAGTGAATATTCCCCGGACCGTCCCGGGGAGCTGTTTTTT. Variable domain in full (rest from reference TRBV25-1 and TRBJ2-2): EADIYQTPRYLVIGTGKKITLECSQTMGHDKMYWYQQDPGMELHLIHYSYGVNSTEKGDLSSESTVSRIRTEHFPLTLESARPSHTSQYLCASSEYSPDRPGELFFGEGSRLTVL.

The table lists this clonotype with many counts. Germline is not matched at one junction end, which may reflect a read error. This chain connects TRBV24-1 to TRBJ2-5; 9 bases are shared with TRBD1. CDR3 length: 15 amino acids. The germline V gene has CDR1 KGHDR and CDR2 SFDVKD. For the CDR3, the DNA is TGTGCCACCAATGATCCGGGACAGGGCGTAGAGACCCAGTACTTC. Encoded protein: CATNDPGQGVETQYF.

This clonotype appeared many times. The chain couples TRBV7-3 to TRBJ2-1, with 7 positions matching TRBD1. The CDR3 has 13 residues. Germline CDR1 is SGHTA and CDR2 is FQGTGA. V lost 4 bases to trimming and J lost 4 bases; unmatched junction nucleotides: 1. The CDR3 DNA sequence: TGTGCCAGCAGCTGGGACAGATACAATGAGCAGTTCTTC. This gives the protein CASSWDRYNEQFF.

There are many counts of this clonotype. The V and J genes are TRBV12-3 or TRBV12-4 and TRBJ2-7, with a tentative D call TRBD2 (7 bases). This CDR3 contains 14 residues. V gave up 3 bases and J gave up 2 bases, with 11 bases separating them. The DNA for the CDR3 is TGTGCCAGCAGTTTTCTGCGGGGGCCCTACGAGCAGTACTTC. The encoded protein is CASSFLRGPYEQYF.

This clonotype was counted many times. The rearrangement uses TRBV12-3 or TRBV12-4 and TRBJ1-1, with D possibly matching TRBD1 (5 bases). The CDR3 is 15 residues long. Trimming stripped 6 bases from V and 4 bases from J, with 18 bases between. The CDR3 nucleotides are TGTGCCAGCAGGGCGGGCAGGGCTCGGGTCACTGAAGCTTTCTTT. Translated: CASRAGRARVTEAFF.

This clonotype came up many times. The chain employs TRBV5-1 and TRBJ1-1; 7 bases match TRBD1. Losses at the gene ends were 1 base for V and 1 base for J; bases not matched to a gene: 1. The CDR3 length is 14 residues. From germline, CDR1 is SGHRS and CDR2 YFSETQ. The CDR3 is CASSLSGGNTEAFF. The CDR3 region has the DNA TGCGCCAGCAGCTTGTCAGGGGGGAACACTGAAGCTTTCTTT. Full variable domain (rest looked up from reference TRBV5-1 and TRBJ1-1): KAGVTQTPRYLIKTRGQQVTLSCSPISGHRSVSWYQQTPGQGLQFLFEYFSETQRNKGNFPGRFSGRQFSNSRSEMNVSTLELGDSALYLCASSLSGGNTEAFFGQGTRLTVV.

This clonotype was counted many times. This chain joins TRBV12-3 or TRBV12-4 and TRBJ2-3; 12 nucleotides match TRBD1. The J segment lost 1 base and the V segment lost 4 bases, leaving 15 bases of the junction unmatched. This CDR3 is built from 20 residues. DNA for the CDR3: TGTGCCAGCAGTTATGGGACAGGGGGCGATCTCCTACTAGGCACAGATACGCAGTATTTT. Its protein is CASSYGTGGDLLLGTDTQYF.

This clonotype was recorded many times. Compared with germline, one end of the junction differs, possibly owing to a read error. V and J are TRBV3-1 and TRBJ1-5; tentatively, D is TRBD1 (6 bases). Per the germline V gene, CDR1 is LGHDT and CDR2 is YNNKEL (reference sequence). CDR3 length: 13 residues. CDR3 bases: TGTGCCAGCGGCCAAACAGGGAATCAGCCCCAGCATTTT. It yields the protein CASGQTGNQPQHF.

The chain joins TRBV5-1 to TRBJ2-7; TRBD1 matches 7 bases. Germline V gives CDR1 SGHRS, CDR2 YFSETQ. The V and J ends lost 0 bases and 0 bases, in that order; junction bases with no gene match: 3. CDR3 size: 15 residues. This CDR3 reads CASSLETGSSYEQYF. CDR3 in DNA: TGCGCCAGCAGCTTGGAGACAGGGAGCTCCTACGAGCAGTACTTC.

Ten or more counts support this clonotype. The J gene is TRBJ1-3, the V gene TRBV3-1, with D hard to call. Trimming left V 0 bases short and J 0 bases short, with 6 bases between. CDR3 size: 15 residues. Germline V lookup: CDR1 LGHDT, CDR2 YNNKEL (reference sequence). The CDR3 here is CASSQDRISGNTIYF. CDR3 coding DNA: TGTGCCAGCAGCCAAGACAGGATCTCTGGAAACACCATATATTTT.

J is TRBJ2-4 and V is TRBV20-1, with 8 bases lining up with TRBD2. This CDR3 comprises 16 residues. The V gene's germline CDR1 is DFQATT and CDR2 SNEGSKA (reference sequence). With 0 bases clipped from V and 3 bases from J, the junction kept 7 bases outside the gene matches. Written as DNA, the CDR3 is TGCAGTGCTAGAGATGGGCGGGGGGTAGGCAAAAACATTCAGTACTTC. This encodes CSARDGRGVGKNIQYF.

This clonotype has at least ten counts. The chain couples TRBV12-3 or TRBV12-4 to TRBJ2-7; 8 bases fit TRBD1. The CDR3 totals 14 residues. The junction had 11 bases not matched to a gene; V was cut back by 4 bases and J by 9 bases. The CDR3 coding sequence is TGTGCCAGCAGTTCCCCGGGACAGGTTGTAGGGCAGTACTTC. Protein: CASSSPGQVVGQYF.

The CDR3: CASSIPTSGGEKLFF. CDR3 nucleotides: TGTGCCAGTAGTATTCCGACTTCGGGGGGTGAAAAACTGTTTTTT. The V call is TRBV19, the J call TRBJ1-4, with D perhaps TRBD1 (5 bases). Trimming stripped 3 bases from V and 7 bases from J, with 15 bases between. The CDR3 covers 15 residues. Germline V gene lookup returns CDR1 LNHDA and CDR2 SQIVND (reference sequence).

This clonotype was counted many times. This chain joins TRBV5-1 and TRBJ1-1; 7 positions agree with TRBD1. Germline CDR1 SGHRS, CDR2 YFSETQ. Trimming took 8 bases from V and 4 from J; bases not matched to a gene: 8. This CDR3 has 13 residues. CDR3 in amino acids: CASNRGGSTEAFF. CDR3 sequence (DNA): TGCGCCAGTAACAGGGGAGGAAGCACTGAAGCTTTCTTT.

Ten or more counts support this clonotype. CDR3 residues: CASSQDVAGGQDTQYF. The CDR3 DNA follows: TGCGCCAGCAGCCAAGATGTAGCGGGGGGTCAAGATACGCAGTATTTT. The gene calls are TRBV4-1 and TRBJ2-3; 10 bases map to TRBD2. The V and J ends lost 0 bases and 5 bases, in that order; junction bases with no gene match: 5. The CDR3 totals 16 residues. Germline V gene sequence: CDR1 MGHRA, CDR2 YSYEKL.

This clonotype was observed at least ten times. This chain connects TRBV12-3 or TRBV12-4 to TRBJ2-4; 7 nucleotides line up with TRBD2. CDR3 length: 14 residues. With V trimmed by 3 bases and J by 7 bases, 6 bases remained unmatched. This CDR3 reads CASSFSGEGNIQYF. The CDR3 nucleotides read TGTGCCAGCAGTTTCAGCGGGGAGGGGAACATTCAGTACTTC.

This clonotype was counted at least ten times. CDR3 residues: CASSLAHMGGGYNEQFF. CDR3 in DNA: TGCGCCAGCAGCTTGGCCCACATGGGGGGGGGGTACAATGAGCAGTTCTTC. The chain has TRBV5-1 and TRBJ2-1; 7 nucleotides match TRBD2. J was trimmed by 4 bases and V by 0 bases; bases with no gene match: 10. This CDR3 contains 17 residues. In germline, CDR1 is SGHRS, CDR2 YFSETQ. The whole variable domain, filled in from reference TRBV5-1 and TRBJ2-1, reads KAGVTQTPRYLIKTRGQQVTLSCSPISGHRSVSWYQQTPGQGLQFLFEYFSETQRNKGNFPGRFSGRQFSNSRSEMNVSTLELGDSALYLCASSLAHMGGGYNEQFFGPGTRLTVL.